Reported below is one TCR beta chain. The record originates from a study of blood T cell repertoires in COVID-19. Study context: PBMCs, B-cell-depleted T cells, or T cells provided the cDNA or gDNA that made up the material.

Germline CDR1 and CDR2: SGHVS and FQNEAQ. This CDR3 contains 16 residues. V lost 1 base and J lost 0, with 10 bases in between. Participants reported their clinical history, and cohort assignment relied on those reports. Profiling relied on immunoSEQ multiplex PCR, and the TCRdb table lists in-frame clones only, not all of them. The table includes more than 250,000 clones, approximately 90% detected once. The material sequenced was PBMCs or T cells enriched from blood (not recorded which). The origin of this receptor is a middle-aged woman with acute COVID-19. The J gene is TRBJ2-1, the V gene TRBV7-8; perhaps TRBD1 as D (5 bases). CDR3 protein: CASSLVLQVSYNEQFF. Written as DNA, the CDR3 is TGTGCCAGCAGCTTAGTATTACAGGTCTCCTACAATGAGCAGTTCTTC.